This TCR beta chain was captured by sequencing in a study of cytomegalovirus exposure and HLA in healthy donors. This CDR3 is 12 amino acids long. Between the trimmed V and J ends, which lost 1 base and 13 bases, there was a span of 12 bases. CDR1 is SGHTA and CDR2 is FQGNSA in the germline V gene. At collection, donors were nominally healthy, but unrecorded immune exposures were probable. Use of 60 Vbeta and 13 Jbeta primers characterized the PCR. In the original processing: In a later analysis, the count reached about 75 million unique TCR beta chains, with 10 million to 14 million shared. Here immunoSEQ multiplex PCR was the method, and the copy in TCRdb shows in-frame clones only, minus some. That table is the source of V, J and clone size, and D and trimming were worked out from the DNA. The sample contains 120,000 or so clones, approximately 78% of which appear only once.

The sample comprised PBMCs. The chain recombines TRBV7-2 with TRBJ2-3; D unresolved. The sequence was collected from a middle-aged man in good health and CMV-seronegative. The CDR3 coding sequence is TGTGCCAGCAGCTTAGTGCCATACTTAGAGTATTTT. It codes for CASSLVPYLEYF.